Listed below are T cell receptor beta chains from one sample, sequenced in a study of breast tumors, draining lymph nodes, adjacent tissues. TCRdb redid the calling of the multiplex PCR reads with MiXCR, one entry per CDR3 protein. The sample includes more than 250,000 distinct CDR3 sequences, more than 30% seen only once; the top ten take over 0.95%. The sequencing input was axillary lymph node tissue. These receptors came from a female donor with breast cancer. Some clones in this sample may be carry-over from other donors' samples. CDR3s include the opening cysteine and the closing phenylalanine or tryptophan. D genes are given only for firm matches. Not all rows give a size; the values are once, few, many and, for expanded clones, a class.

j_call | cdr3_length | v_call | clone_size | d_call | cdr3_nt | cdr3_aa
TRBJ2-1 | 16 | TRBV10-3 | many | TRBD1 | TGTGCCATCAGCCCTTCAACCGGGACAGGGGGCAATGAGCAGTTCTTC | CAISPSTGTGGNEQFF
TRBJ2-5 | 14 | TRBV20-1 | NA | TRBD1 | TGCAGCGCTCCCGGGACAGGGAGCCAAGAGACCCAGTACTTC | CSAPGTGSQETQYF
TRBJ1-2 | 18 | TRBV19 | many | NA | TGTGCCAGTAGTAGCGCCTTGGGCAGACAGGCCGTACTCTATGGCTACACCTTC | CASSSALGRQAVLYGYTF
TRBJ2-5 | 16 | TRBV4-2 | many | NA | TGTGCCAGCAGCCAAGACACCGACGGAACGCAAGAGACCCAGTACTTC | CASSQDTDGTQETQYF
TRBJ1-5 | 13 | TRBV7-2 | many | NA | TGTGCCAGCAGCCTGCCGCGTTTCCAGCCCCAGCATTTT | CASSLPRFQPQHF
TRBJ2-7 | 16 | TRBV27 | NA | TRBD2 | TGTGCCAGCAGTCACGGGTTTGAGCGGGAGCTTAGCGAGCAGTACTTC | CASSHGFERELSEQYF
TRBJ2-1 | 14 | TRBV7-8 | NA | NA | TGTGCCAGCGGCCGAGGGACCTCCTACGATGAGCAGTTCTTC | CASGRGTSYDEQFF
TRBJ1-2 | 13 | TRBV24-1 | NA | TRBD1 | TGTGCCACCAGTCCAGGGGGCTCGGGCGGCTACACCTTC | CATSPGGSGGYTF
TRBJ2-2 | 15 | TRBV24-1 | many | NA | TGTGCCACCAGTAGACTCGGGGGCGCGTCCGGGGAGCTGTTTTTT | CATSRLGGASGELFF
TRBJ2-7 | 15 | TRBV5-1 | NA | TRBD1 | TGCGCCAGCAGCTTTATCGACAGGGGGGATTACGGGCAGTACTTC | CASSFIDRGDYGQYF
TRBJ2-1 | 15 | TRBV6-6 | few | TRBD2 | TGTGCCAGCAGTTTCGGACTAGCGGATTACAATGAGCAGTTCTTC | CASSFGLADYNEQFF
TRBJ1-2 | 15 | TRBV5-1 | NA | TRBD1 | TGCGCCAGCAGCTTGGCCGGGACAGGGAACCGTGGCTACACCTTC | CASSLAGTGNRGYTF
TRBJ2-1 | 11 | TRBV19 | many | NA | TGTGCCAGCAGGGGAGGCAATGAGCAGTTCTTC | CASRGGNEQFF
TRBJ2-5 | 12 | TRBV6-6 | many | NA | TGTGCCAGCCGGACGGGAGTGGAGACCCAGTACTTC | CASRTGVETQYF
TRBJ2-7 | 11 | TRBV2 | many | NA | TGTGCCAGCACCGGGATGTACGAGCAGTACTTC | CASTGMYEQYF
TRBJ1-3 | 14 | TRBV29-1 | NA | NA | TGCAGCTTGAGCTTGGGGGGCGGACAAAACACCATATATTTT | CSLSLGGGQNTIYF
TRBJ2-3 | 17 | TRBV3-1 | NA | TRBD2 | TGTGCCAGCAGCCAAGGTGGTCTAGCGGGAAGGACAGATACGCAGTATTTT | CASSQGGLAGRTDTQYF
TRBJ1-6 | 15 | TRBV12-3/TRBV12-4 | once | NA | TGTGCCAGCACCTCGCAGGGACCTTACAATTCACCCCTCCACTTT | CASTSQGPYNSPLHF
TRBJ1-1 | 14 | TRBV5-1 | NA | TRBD1 | TGCGCCAGCAGCTTTGGACAGGTCACGAATGAAGCTTTCTTT | CASSFGQVTNEAFF
TRBJ2-7 | 14 | TRBV6-6 | NA | NA | TGTGCCAGCAGTTGGCAGGACCCTTCGGAGGACCAGTACTTC | CASSWQDPSEDQYF
TRBJ2-2 | 12 | TRBV4-2 | many | NA | TGTGCCAGCAGCTCCGAAGTAGGGGAGCTGTTTTTT | CASSSEVGELFF
TRBJ2-7 | 14 | TRBV7-6 | many | NA | TGTGCCAGCAGCTATGGGCGGGACCTCGGCGAGCAGTACTTC | CASSYGRDLGEQYF
TRBJ2-1 | 16 | TRBV11-3 | many | TRBD2 | TGTGCCAGCAGCTTAGTAATGTGGGAGGGAAGTAATGAGCAGTTCTTC | CASSLVMWEGSNEQFF
TRBJ2-6 | 16 | TRBV5-5 | many | TRBD2 | TGTGCCAGCAGCCCGAGCGGGAGCTCTGGGGCCAACGTCCTGACTTTC | CASSPSGSSGANVLTF
TRBJ1-2 | 14 | TRBV7-2 | many | TRBD1 | TGTGCCAGCAGCCGGGACAGGGCGAACTATGGCTACACCTTC | CASSRDRANYGYTF
TRBJ2-5 | 13 | TRBV20-1 | NA | NA | TGCAGTGCGGAGGACGTCTCGGGAGAGACCCAGTACTTC | CSAEDVSGETQYF
TRBJ2-1 | 14 | TRBV5-1 | many | TRBD1 | TGCGCCAGCAGCTCCACACAGGGGCCCGGGGAGCAGTTCTTC | CASSSTQGPGEQFF
TRBJ1-4 | 14 | TRBV10-3 | many | NA | TGTGCCACCAAACATAGGAACCCTAATGAAAAACTGTTTTTT | CATKHRNPNEKLFF
TRBJ2-3 | 15 | TRBV28 | few | TRBD2 | TGTGCCAGCAGTCGAATAGCGGGAGTGACAGATACGCAGTATTTT | CASSRIAGVTDTQYF
TRBJ1-2 | 13 | TRBV12-3/TRBV12-4 | many | NA | TGTGCCAGCAGTTACGACCCAGGGGACGGCTACACCTTC | CASSYDPGDGYTF
TRBJ2-6 | 18 | TRBV5-1 | many | TRBD2 | TGCGCCAGCAGCATAGGGACTAGCGGGAACTCTGGGGCCAACGTCCTGACTTTC | CASSIGTSGNSGANVLTF
TRBJ1-1 | 15 | TRBV7-2 | NA | NA | TGTGCCAGCAGCTTAGCCCGGACCAGGGCAGGTGAAGCTTTCTTT | CASSLARTRAGEAFF
TRBJ2-7 | 12 | TRBV19 | many | NA | TGTGCCAGTAGTATTGGGGGTTCCGAGCAGTACTTC | CASSIGGSEQYF
TRBJ2-7 | 15 | TRBV30 | NA | NA | TGTGCCTGGAGAGTTGGCCCTAGCGACGGCTACGAGCAGTACTTC | CAWRVGPSDGYEQYF
TRBJ2-2 | 16 | TRBV4-2 | many | TRBD2 | TGTGCCAGCAGCCTGATGAGCGGGAGGGACACCGGGGAGCTGTTTTTT | CASSLMSGRDTGELFF
TRBJ2-3 | 15 | TRBV27 | few | NA | TGTGCCAGCAGGTTAACGGGCTCTAGCACAGATACGCAGTATTTT | CASRLTGSSTDTQYF
TRBJ1-4 | 16 | TRBV7-9 | NA | TRBD1 | TGTGCCAGCAGCGTCGGGACAGGGGGTTACAATGAAAAACTGTTTTTT | CASSVGTGGYNEKLFF
TRBJ2-5 | 13 | TRBV4-3 | many | NA | TGCGCCAGCAGCCAAGATTTGGTTGAGACCCAGTACTTC | CASSQDLVETQYF
TRBJ2-7 | 15 | TRBV5-4 | few | TRBD1 | TGTGCCAGCACCGCCCGAGGGGGCAGAGACTACGAGCAGTACTTC | CASTARGGRDYEQYF
TRBJ2-7 | 15 | TRBV27 | few | NA | TGTGCCAGCAGTTTATCCATGATCGGGCGTAGCGAGCAGTACTTC | CASSLSMIGRSEQYF
TRBJ2-1 | 16 | TRBV24-1 | NA | NA | TGTGCCACCAGCGGCGGTTGGCAGAAAAGGAACAATGTGCAGTTCTTC | CATSGGWQKRNNVQFF
TRBJ2-1 | 13 | TRBV11-3 | NA | NA | TGTGCCAGCAGCTTGGGCTCCTACGATGAGCAGTTCTTC | CASSLGSYDEQFF